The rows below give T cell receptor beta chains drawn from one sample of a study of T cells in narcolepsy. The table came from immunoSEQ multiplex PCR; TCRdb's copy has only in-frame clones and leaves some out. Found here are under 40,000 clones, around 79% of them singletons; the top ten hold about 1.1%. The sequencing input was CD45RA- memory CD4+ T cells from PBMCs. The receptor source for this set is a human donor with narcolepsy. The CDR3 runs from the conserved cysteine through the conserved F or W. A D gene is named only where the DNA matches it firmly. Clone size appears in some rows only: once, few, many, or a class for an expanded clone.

CDR3nt: TGTGCCTGGGACAGGGCGGGTCAGCCCCAGCATTTT; CDR3aa: CAWDRAGQPQHF; abundance: NA; v_gene: TRBV30; j_gene: TRBJ1-5; len: 12; d_gene: TRBD1
CDR3nt: TGTGCCAGCAGTCCCAGAGGACAGGGAAACACCATATATTTT; CDR3aa: CASSPRGQGNTIYF; abundance: NA; v_gene: TRBV27; j_gene: TRBJ1-3; len: 14; d_gene: NA
CDR3nt: TGTGCCTGGGGACAGGTCGAAAAACTGTTTTTT; CDR3aa: CAWGQVEKLFF; abundance: NA; v_gene: TRBV30; j_gene: TRBJ1-4; len: 11; d_gene: TRBD1
CDR3nt: TGTGCCAGCAGCTTAGGGCGGGAGGTTAGGCGAGAGACCCAGTACTTC; CDR3aa: CASSLGREVRRETQYF; abundance: NA; v_gene: TRBV7-9; j_gene: TRBJ2-5; len: 16; d_gene: TRBD2
CDR3nt: TGTGCCAGCAGGTTGACAGGAGTATCTAACTATGGCTACACCTTC; CDR3aa: CASRLTGVSNYGYTF; abundance: NA; v_gene: TRBV6-5; j_gene: TRBJ1-2; len: 15; d_gene: NA
CDR3nt: TGTGCCAGCAGCTTGGACAGGGACACTGAAGCTTTCTTT; CDR3aa: CASSLDRDTEAFF; abundance: once; v_gene: TRBV6-5; j_gene: TRBJ1-1; len: 13; d_gene: TRBD1
CDR3nt: TGTGCCAGCAGTCGAAGGACTAGCGGTCGCTACGAGCAGTACTTC; CDR3aa: CASSRRTSGRYEQYF; abundance: few; v_gene: TRBV28; j_gene: TRBJ2-7; len: 15; d_gene: TRBD2
CDR3nt: TGTGCCAGCAGTGAAGGGACTTACTCAAACACTGAAGCTTTCTTT; CDR3aa: CASSEGTYSNTEAFF; abundance: NA; v_gene: TRBV6-1; j_gene: TRBJ1-1; len: 15; d_gene: NA
CDR3nt: TGTGCCAGCCGTCCGGAGCTAGCTAGCACAGATACGCAGTATTTT; CDR3aa: CASRPELASTDTQYF; abundance: NA; v_gene: TRBV5-4; j_gene: TRBJ2-3; len: 15; d_gene: NA
CDR3nt: TGTGCCTGGAGTCGCACAATCCTCCACTTT; CDR3aa: CAWSRTILHF; abundance: NA; v_gene: TRBV30; j_gene: TRBJ1-6; len: 10; d_gene: NA
CDR3nt: TGTGCCAGCAGCCGGGACAGGGTGAACACTGAAGCTTTCTTT; CDR3aa: CASSRDRVNTEAFF; abundance: NA; v_gene: TRBV6-1; j_gene: TRBJ1-1; len: 14; d_gene: TRBD1
CDR3nt: TGTGCCAGTCGAACTAGCGGGAGCGGGGACACCGGGGAGCTGTTTTTT; CDR3aa: CASRTSGSGDTGELFF; abundance: few; v_gene: TRBV2; j_gene: TRBJ2-2; len: 16; d_gene: TRBD2
CDR3nt: TGTGCCAGCAGTGCCCGGGTTAGCAATCAGCCCCAGCATTTT; CDR3aa: CASSARVSNQPQHF; abundance: once; v_gene: TRBV27; j_gene: TRBJ1-5; len: 14; d_gene: NA